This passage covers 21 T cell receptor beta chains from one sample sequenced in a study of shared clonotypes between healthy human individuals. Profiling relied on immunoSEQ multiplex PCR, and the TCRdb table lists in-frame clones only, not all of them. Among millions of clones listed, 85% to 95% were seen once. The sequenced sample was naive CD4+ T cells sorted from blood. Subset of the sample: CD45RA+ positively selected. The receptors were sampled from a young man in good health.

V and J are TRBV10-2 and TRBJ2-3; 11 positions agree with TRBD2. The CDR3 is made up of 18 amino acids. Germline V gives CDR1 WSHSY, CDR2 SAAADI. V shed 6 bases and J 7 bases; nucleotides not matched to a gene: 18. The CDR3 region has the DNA TGCGCCAGCAGAGGTTTCGCTAGCGGGGGGCCCGGCGTAAATACGCAGTATTTT. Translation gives CASRGFASGGPGVNTQYF.

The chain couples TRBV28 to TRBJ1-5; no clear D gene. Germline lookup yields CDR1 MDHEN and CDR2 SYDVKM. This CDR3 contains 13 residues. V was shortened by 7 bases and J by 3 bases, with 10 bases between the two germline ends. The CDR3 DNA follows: TGTGCCAGCATAACCGATTTCAATCAGCCCCAGCATTTT. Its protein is CASITDFNQPQHF. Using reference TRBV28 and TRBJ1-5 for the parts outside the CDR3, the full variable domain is DVKVTQSSRYLVKRTGEKVFLECVQDMDHENMFWYRQDPGLGLRLIYFSYDVKMKEKGDIPEGYSVSREKKERFSLILESASTNQTSMYLCASITDFNQPQHFGDGTRLSIL.

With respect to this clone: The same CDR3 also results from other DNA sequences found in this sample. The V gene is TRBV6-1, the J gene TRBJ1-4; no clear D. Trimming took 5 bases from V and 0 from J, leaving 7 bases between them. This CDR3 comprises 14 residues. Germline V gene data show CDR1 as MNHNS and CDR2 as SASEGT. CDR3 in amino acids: CASSRTATNEKLFF. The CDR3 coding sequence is TGTGCCAGCAGTCGGACCGCAACTAATGAAAAACTGTTTTTT.

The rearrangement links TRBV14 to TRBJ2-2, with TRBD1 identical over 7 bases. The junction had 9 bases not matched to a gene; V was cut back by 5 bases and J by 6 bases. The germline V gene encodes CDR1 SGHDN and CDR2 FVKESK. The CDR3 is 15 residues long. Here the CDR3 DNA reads TGTGCCAGCAGCTCATGGACAGGTCCAGCCGGGGAGCTGTTTTTT. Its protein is CASSSWTGPAGELFF.

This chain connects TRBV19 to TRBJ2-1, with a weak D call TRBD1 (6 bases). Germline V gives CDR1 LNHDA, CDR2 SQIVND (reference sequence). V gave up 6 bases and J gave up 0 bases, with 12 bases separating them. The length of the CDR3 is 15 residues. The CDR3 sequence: CASSPDRNSYNEQFF. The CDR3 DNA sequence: TGTGCCAGTAGCCCTGACAGGAACTCCTACAATGAGCAGTTCTTC.

The CDR3 reads CASSIGQGMGFAKNIQYF. The CDR3 region has the DNA TGCGCCAGCAGCATAGGACAGGGGATGGGTTTTGCCAAAAACATTCAGTACTTC. V usage is TRBV5-1 and J usage is TRBJ2-4; 9 bases line up with TRBD1. Germline V CDR1 and CDR2: SGHRS, YFSETQ. J was trimmed by 1 base and V by 4 bases; bases with no gene match: 12. CDR3 length: 18 amino acids.

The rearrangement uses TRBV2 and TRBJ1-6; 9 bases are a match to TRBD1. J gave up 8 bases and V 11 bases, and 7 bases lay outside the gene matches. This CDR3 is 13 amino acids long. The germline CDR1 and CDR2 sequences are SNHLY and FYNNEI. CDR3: CAGRDRDYSPLHF. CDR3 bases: TGTGCCGGCCGGGACAGGGATTATTCACCCCTCCACTTT.

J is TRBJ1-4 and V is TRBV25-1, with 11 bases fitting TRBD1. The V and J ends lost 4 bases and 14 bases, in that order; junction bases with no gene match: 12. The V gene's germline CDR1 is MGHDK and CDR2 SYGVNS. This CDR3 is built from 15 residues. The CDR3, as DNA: TGTGCCAGCAGTGGCAGGACAGGGGGCGATCCATACCTGTTTTTT. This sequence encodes CASSGRTGGDPYLFF.

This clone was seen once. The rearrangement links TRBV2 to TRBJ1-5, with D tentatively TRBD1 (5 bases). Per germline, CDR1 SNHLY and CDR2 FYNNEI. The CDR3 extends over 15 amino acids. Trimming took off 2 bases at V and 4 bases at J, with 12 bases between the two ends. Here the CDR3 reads CASSELVQGNQPQHF. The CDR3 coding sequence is TGTGCCAGCAGTGAATTGGTCCAGGGTAATCAGCCCCAGCATTTT.

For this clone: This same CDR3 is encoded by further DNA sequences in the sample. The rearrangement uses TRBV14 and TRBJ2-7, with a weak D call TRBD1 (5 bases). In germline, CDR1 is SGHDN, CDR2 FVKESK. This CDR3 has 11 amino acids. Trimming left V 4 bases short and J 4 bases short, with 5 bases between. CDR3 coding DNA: TGTGCCAGCAGCCCAGGGTACGAGCAGTACTTC. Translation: CASSPGYEQYF.

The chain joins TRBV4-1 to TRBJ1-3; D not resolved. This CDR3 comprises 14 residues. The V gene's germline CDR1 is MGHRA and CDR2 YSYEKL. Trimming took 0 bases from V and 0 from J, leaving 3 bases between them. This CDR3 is CASSQEYSGNTIYF. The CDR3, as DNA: TGCGCCAGCAGCCAAGAATACTCTGGAAACACCATATATTTT.

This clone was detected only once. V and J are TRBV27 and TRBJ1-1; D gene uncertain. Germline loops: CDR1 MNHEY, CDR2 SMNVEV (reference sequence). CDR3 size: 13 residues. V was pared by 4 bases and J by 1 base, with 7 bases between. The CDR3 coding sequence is TGTGCCAGCAGTTGGCAGTCGAACACTGAAGCTTTCTTT. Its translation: CASSWQSNTEAFF.

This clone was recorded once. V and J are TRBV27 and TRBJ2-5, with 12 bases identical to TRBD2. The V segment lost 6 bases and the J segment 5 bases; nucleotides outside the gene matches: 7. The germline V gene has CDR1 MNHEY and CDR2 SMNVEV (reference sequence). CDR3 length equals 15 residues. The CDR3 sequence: CASRGQTSGSETQYF. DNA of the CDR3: TGTGCCAGCAGGGGACAGACTAGCGGGAGCGAGACCCAGTACTTC.

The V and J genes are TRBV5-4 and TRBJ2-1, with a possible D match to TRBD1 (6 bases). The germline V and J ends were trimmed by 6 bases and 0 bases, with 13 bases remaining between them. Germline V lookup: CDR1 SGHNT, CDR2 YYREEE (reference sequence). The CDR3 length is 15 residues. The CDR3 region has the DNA TGTGCCAGCAACCGGGACAAGGGCTCCTACAATGAGCAGTTCTTC. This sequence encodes CASNRDKGSYNEQFF.

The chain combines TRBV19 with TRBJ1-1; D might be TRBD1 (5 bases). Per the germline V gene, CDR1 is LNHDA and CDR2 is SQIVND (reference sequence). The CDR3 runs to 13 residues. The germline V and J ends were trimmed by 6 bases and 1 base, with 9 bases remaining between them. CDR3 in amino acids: CASSQGENTEAFF. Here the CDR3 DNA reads TGTGCCAGTAGCCAGGGAGAGAACACTGAAGCTTTCTTT.

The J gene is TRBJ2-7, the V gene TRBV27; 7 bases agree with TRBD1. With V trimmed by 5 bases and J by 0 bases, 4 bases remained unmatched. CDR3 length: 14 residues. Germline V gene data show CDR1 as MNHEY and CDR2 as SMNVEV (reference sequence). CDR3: CASSPWDSSYEQYF. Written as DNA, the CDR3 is TGTGCCAGCAGTCCATGGGACAGCTCCTACGAGCAGTACTTC.

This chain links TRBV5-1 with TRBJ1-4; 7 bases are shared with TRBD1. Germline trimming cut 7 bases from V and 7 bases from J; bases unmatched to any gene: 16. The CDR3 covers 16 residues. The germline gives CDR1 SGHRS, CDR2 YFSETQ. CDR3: CASCTGRSNRGEKLFF. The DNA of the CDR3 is TGCGCCAGCTGCACGGGGCGGTCGAACAGGGGTGAAAAACTGTTTTTT.

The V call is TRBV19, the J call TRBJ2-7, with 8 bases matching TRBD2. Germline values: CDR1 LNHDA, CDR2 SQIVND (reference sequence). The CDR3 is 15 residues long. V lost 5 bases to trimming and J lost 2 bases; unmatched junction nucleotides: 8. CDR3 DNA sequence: TGTGCCAGTAGTCTCGGAGGTAGCGGGGCCTACGAGCAGTACTTC. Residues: CASSLGGSGAYEQYF.

The CDR3 sequence is CAWGQGKGTEAFF. DNA for the CDR3: TGTGCCTGGGGTCAGGGGAAAGGCACTGAAGCTTTCTTT. The chain has TRBV30 and TRBJ1-1, with D tentatively TRBD1 (6 bases). The V and J ends lost 5 bases and 4 bases respectively, with 14 bases between them. CDR3 length: 13 amino acids. Germline CDR1 reads GTSNPN; CDR2 reads SVGIG (reference sequence).

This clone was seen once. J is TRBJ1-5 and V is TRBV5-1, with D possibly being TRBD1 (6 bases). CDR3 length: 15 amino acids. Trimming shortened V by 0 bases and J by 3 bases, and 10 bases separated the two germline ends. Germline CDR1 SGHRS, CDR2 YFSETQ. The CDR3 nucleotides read TGCGCCAGCAGCTTGGAGGGGGTCAACAATCAGCCCCAGCATTTT. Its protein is CASSLEGVNNQPQHF. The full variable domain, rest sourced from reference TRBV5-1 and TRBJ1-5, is KAGVTQTPRYLIKTRGQQVTLSCSPISGHRSVSWYQQTPGQGLQFLFEYFSETQRNKGNFPGRFSGRQFSNSRSEMNVSTLELGDSALYLCASSLEGVNNQPQHFGDGTRLSIL.

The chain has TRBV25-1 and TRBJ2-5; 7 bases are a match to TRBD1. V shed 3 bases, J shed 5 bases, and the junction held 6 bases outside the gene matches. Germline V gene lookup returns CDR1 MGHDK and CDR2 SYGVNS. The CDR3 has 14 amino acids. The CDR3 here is CASSDINRGETQYF. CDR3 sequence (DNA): TGTGCCAGCAGTGATATAAACAGGGGCGAGACCCAGTACTTC.